The clone carrying this T cell receptor (beta chain) was counted many times. Its cognate antigen is unknown. The sample is drawn from a study of T cells after yellow fever vaccination. Study details: Fractions with few cells were prepared using SMART-Seq v4 Ultra Low Input.

Overall study findings and caveats: A limited proportion of clonotypes was detected within both the CD4 and CD8 compartments. FACS-sorted repertoires could harbor abundant contaminating bulk-population clonotypes. Peak timing came faster in the weaker secondary response, day 5 versus 15.

TCRdb recomputed calls from the 5' RACE reads with MiXCR, one row per CDR3 protein. The data contain hundreds of thousands of distinct CDR3 sequences, roughly 3.5% of them singletons. V shed 5 bases and J shed 6 bases, with 11 bases lying between them. The germline CDR1 and CDR2 sequences are MNHEY and SVGAGI. The CDR3 loop spans 13 amino acids. This TCR was recovered from a man younger than 35 who received the YFV17D yellow fever vaccine. This sequence joins TRBV6-5 and TRBJ1-5; possibly TRBD1 for D (6 bases). The sample here was PBMCs, taken on the day of the yellow fever booster vaccination. The CDR3 nucleotides read TGTGCCAGCAGTCAGGGGACGGCTCAGCCCCAGCATTTT. Protein product: CASSQGTAQPQHF.